A selection of T cell receptor beta chains follows, all from one sample in a study of human T cells and chemical hapten exposure. TCRdb passed the RACE reads through MiXCR, listing each CDR3 protein once. The sample records about 120,000 distinct CDR3 sequences, approximately 15% being singletons. This specimen was whole blood, taken in connection with sensitization to the hapten diphenylcyclopropenone (DPC). All receptors come from a woman younger than 35 with alopecia areata. Some clones in this sample may be carry-over from other donors' samples. Both conserved end residues are part of each CDR3. D genes are given only for firm matches. Where a row states a size, it is once, few, many or the class of an expanded clone; other rows omit it.

clone size	V gene	J gene	D gene	CDR3 protein	CDR3 DNA
NA	TRBV6-6	TRBJ2-2	NA	CASSPQAQGPGELFF	TGTGCCAGCAGCCCGCAGGCCCAAGGACCCGGGGAGCTGTTTTTT
NA	TRBV25-1	TRBJ2-7	NA	CASSGTDLYEQYF	TGTGCCAGCAGTGGGACGGATCTATACGAGCAGTACTTC
few	TRBV27	TRBJ1-1	NA	CASSPLVLGPEAFF	TGTGCCAGCAGTCCCCTGGTCCTGGGGCCTGAAGCTTTCTTT
NA	TRBV29-1	TRBJ2-2	TRBD1	CSVSFGTGWTGELFF	TGCAGCGTTTCTTTCGGGACAGGGTGGACCGGGGAGCTGTTTTTT
NA	TRBV28	TRBJ2-3	NA	CASSAGGRGFTQYF	TGTGCCAGCAGCGCCGGGGGCAGGGGATTTACGCAGTATTTT
NA	TRBV9	TRBJ2-1	TRBD2	CASSTQRGAVKNEQFF	TGTGCCAGCAGCACCCAGCGGGGGGCAGTCAAAAATGAGCAGTTCTTC
NA	TRBV5-1	TRBJ1-1	NA	CASSFGGEAFF	TGCGCCAGCAGCTTCGGCGGTGAAGCTTTCTTT
few	TRBV10-3	TRBJ2-5	NA	CAISGGPGRAQETQYF	TGTGCCATCAGTGGTGGTCCCGGCAGGGCCCAAGAGACCCAGTACTTC
many	TRBV7-9	TRBJ1-5	TRBD1	CASSLAQGAGQPQHF	TGTGCCAGCAGCTTAGCTCAGGGGGCAGGTCAGCCCCAGCATTTT
once	TRBV5-4	TRBJ1-1	NA	CASSFRGPNTEAFF	TGTGCCAGCAGCTTTAGGGGCCCGAACACTGAAGCTTTCTTT
NA	TRBV19	TRBJ1-4	NA	CASRPRKGGNEKLFF	TGTGCCAGTCGACCCCGGAAAGGGGGTAATGAAAAACTGTTTTTT
few	TRBV18	TRBJ1-6	NA	CASSPLQVGENSPLHF	TGTGCCAGCTCACCCCTTCAGGTAGGAGAGAATTCACCCCTCCACTTT
few	TRBV7-3	TRBJ2-4	NA	CASSFFGAF	TGTGCCAGCAGCTTCTTTGGGGCATTC
few	TRBV6-2/TRBV6-3	TRBJ1-5	NA	CASSSLRTGNQPQHF	TGTGCCAGCAGTTCCCTTAGGACGGGCAATCAGCCCCAGCATTTT
NA	TRBV7-9	TRBJ1-1	NA	CASSFGGSFGEAFF	TGTGCCAGCAGCTTCGGCGGTTCATTCGGTGAAGCTTTCTTT
few	TRBV10-2	TRBJ1-4	NA	CASSENHPTTNEKLFF	TGCGCCAGCAGTGAGAACCACCCCACAACTAATGAAAAACTGTTTTTT
NA	TRBV15	TRBJ2-4	TRBD1	CATSRVAAPRTGGKNIQYF	TGTGCCACCAGCAGAGTAGCCGCCCCCAGGACAGGGGGCAAAAACATTCAGTACTTC
many	TRBV11-2	TRBJ1-1	TRBD1	CASSPGGVQAFF	TGTGCCAGCAGTCCAGGGGGCGTTCAAGCTTTCTTT
NA	TRBV5-1	TRBJ1-6	NA	CASSLGQNNSPLHF	TGCGCCAGCAGCTTGGGACAGAATAATTCACCCCTCCACTTT
few	TRBV25-1	TRBJ2-7	NA	CASSEYNRAYEQYF	TGTGCCAGCAGTGAATATAACCGAGCCTACGAGCAGTACTTC
many	TRBV9	TRBJ1-3	NA	CASGGSGNTIYF	TGTGCCAGCGGGGGCTCTGGAAACACCATATATTTT
many	TRBV7-6	TRBJ2-7	NA	CASSLASSRYEQYF	TGTGCCAGCAGCTTAGCATCGTCGCGCTACGAGCAGTACTTC
NA	TRBV7-9	TRBJ1-2	NA	CASSFAGTDLFYGYTF	TGTGCCAGCAGCTTCGCGGGGACGGACCTTTTCTATGGCTACACCTTC
many	TRBV7-9	TRBJ2-5	NA	CASSPPRDFQETQYF	TGTGCCAGCAGCCCCCCCCGGGACTTCCAAGAGACCCAGTACTTC
NA	TRBV19	TRBJ2-3	NA	CASSIGYTQYF	TGTGCCAGTAGTATTGGCTATACGCAGTATTTT
few	TRBV7-9	TRBJ2-2	NA	CASSWVFGTGNTGELFF	TGTGCCAGCAGCTGGGTCTTCGGGACCGGGAACACCGGGGAGCTGTTTTTT
many	TRBV6-5	TRBJ1-5	TRBD1	CASSSGTGGSQPQHF	TGTGCCAGCAGCTCCGGGACAGGGGGAAGTCAGCCCCAGCATTTT
NA	TRBV6-2/TRBV6-3	TRBJ2-4	NA	CASSYEFPGNILQYF	TGTGCCAGCAGTTACGAGTTCCCCGGCAATATTCTTCAGTACTTC
few	TRBV20-1	TRBJ2-2	NA	CSAGRGSGELFF	TGCAGTGCGGGAAGGGGTAGCGGGGAGCTGTTTTTT
few	TRBV6-5	TRBJ2-2	NA	CASRTANTGELFF	TGTGCCAGTAGGACAGCGAACACCGGGGAGCTGTTTTTT
NA	TRBV28	TRBJ1-6	NA	CASSWKGSYNSPLHF	TGTGCCAGCAGTTGGAAGGGTTCCTATAATTCACCCCTCCACTTT
NA	TRBV7-2	TRBJ2-7	NA	CASSSVGLYEQYF	TGTGCCAGCAGCTCCGTCGGGCTTTACGAGCAGTACTTC
many	TRBV6-6	TRBJ1-2	TRBD1	CASSSTGDYGYTF	TGTGCCAGCAGTTCCACAGGGGACTATGGCTACACCTTC